Sequencing of this T cell receptor beta chain was carried out in a study of blood T cell repertoires in COVID-19. Clones were read by immunoSEQ multiplex PCR, and TCRdb kept only the in-frame ones, dropping some. The table shows some 450,000 clones, with about 87% occurring only once. This clone showed up just a few times. The CDR3 is 17 residues long. Germline V lookup: CDR1 SGHKS, CDR2 YYEKEE (reference sequence). Trimming removed 0 bases at V and 3 bases at J, with 18 bases between. The chain is built from TRBV5-5 and TRBJ1-1, with D unresolved. Sequenced sample: peripheral blood. This receptor was identified in a woman in her 50s with COVID-19, enrolled during active disease. The CDR3 nucleotides are TGTGCCAGCAGCTTGGATTTGCGGGCACCCGGGGACACTGAAGCTTTCTTT. Encoded protein: CASSLDLRAPGDTEAFF.